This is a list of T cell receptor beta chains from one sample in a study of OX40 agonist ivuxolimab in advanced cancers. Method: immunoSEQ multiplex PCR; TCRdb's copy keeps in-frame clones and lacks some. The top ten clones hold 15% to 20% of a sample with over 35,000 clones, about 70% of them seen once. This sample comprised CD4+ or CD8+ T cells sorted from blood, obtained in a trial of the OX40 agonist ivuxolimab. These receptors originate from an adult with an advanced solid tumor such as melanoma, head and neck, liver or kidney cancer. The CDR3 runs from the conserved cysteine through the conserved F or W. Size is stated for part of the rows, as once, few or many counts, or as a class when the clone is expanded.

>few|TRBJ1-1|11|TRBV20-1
CSAILYTEAFF
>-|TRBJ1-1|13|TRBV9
CASSGQGRTEAFF
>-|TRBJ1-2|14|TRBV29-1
CSVEGDFYNYGYTF
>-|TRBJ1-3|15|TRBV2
CASRVQGAEGNTIYF
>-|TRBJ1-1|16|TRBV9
CASSVEQGHRNTEAFF
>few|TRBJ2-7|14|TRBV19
CASSVSGYTYEQYF
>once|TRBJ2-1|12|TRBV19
CASMGRIYEQFF
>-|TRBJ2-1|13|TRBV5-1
CASSLDKLDEQFF
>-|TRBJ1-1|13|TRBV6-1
CASSDTGGTEAFF
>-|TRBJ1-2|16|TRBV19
CASATGGSTPLYGYTF
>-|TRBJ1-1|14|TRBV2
CASRGQGANTEAFF
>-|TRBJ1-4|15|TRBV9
CASSVGTGNYEKLFF
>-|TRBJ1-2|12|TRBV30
CACTPDGLGYTF
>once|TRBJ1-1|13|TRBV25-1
CASSDYRDTEAFF
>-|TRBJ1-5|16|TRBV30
CAWSVRGQGAYQPQHF
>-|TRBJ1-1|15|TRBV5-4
CASSRGGQGSTEAFF
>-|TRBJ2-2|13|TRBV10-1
CASSESSSRELFF
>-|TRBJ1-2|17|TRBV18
CASSPPSSGGPGDGYTF
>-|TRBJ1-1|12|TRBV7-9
CASSGTNTEAFF
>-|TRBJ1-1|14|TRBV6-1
CASRDETRNTEAFF
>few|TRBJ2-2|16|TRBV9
CASSVARAGGAGELFF
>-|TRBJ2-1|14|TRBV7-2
CASSFGLARSEQFF
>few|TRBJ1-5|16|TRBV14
CASRFTGVYSNQPQHF
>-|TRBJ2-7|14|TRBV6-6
CASRRDQGTYEQYF
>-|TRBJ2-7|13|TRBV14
CASSPMGAYEQYF
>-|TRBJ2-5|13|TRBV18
CASSPGREETQYF
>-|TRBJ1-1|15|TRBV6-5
CASSYSRYMNTEAFF
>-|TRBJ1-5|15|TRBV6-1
CASSELWSSNQPQHF
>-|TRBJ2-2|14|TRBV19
CATPGPMNTGELFF
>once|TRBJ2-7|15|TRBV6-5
CASSNSGTGGIRQYF
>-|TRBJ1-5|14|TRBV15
CATSRTGNNQPQHF
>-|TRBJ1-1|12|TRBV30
CAREGGVTEAFF
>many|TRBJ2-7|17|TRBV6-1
CASSDLSLTGGSYEQYF
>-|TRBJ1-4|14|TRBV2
CASSDGGSNEKLFF
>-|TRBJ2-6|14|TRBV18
CASSPGGGANVLTF
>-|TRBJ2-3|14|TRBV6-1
CAGIAGTSTDTQYF
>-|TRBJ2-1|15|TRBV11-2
CASSSWTSSYNEQFF
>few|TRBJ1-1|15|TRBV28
CASKARDGFPVKAFF
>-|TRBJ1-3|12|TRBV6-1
CATGQGGNTIYF
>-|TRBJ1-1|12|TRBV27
CASRGDGREAFF
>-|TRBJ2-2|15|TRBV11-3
CASSPETRNTGELFF
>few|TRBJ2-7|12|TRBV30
CAWSVDSYEQYF
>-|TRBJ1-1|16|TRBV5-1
CASSSTTTGSDTEAFF
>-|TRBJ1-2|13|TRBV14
CASSPSGRAGYTF
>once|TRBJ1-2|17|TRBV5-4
CASSSAGQGHVWYGYTF
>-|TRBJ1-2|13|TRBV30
CAWSAGQSYRYTF
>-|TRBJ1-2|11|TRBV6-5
CASRRVGGYTF
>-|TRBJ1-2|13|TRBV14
CASSPQAHYGYTF